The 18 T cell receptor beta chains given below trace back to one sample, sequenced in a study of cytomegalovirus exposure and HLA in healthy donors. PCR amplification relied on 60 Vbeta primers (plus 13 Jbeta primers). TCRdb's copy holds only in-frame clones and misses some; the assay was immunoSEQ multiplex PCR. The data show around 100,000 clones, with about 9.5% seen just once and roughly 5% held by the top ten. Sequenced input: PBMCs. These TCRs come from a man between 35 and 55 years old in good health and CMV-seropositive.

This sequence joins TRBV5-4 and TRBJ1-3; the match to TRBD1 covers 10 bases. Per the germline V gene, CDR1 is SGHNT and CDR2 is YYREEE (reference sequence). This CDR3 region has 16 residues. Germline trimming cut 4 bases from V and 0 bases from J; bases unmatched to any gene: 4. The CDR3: CASSPTGGYSGNTIYF. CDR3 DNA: TGTGCCAGCAGCCCGACAGGGGGCTACTCTGGAAACACCATATATTTT.

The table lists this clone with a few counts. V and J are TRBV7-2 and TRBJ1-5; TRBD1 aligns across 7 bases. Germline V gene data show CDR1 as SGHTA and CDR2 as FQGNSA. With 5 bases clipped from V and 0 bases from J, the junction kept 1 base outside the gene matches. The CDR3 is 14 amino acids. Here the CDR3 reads CASSNRGSNQPQHF. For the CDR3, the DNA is TGTGCCAGCAGCAACAGGGGTAGCAATCAGCCCCAGCATTTT.

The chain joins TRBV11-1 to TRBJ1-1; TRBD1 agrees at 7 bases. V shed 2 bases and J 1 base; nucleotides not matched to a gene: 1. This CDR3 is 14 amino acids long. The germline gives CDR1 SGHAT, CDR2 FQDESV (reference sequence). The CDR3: CASSLSGGNTEAFF. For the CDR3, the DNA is TGTGCCAGCAGCTTATCAGGGGGGAACACTGAAGCTTTCTTT.

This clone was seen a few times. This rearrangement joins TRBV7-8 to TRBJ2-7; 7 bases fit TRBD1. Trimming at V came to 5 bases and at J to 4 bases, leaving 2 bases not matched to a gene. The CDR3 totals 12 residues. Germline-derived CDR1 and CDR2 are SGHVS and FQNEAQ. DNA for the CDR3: TGTGCCAGCAGCCTACAGGGGTACGAGCAGTACTTC. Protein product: CASSLQGYEQYF.

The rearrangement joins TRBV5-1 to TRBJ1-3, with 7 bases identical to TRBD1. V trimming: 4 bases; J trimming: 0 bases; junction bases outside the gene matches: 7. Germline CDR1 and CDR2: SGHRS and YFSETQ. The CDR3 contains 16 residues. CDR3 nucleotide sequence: TGCGCCAGCAGCCAGGGGACAGTAACCTCTGGAAACACCATATATTTT. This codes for CASSQGTVTSGNTIYF.

Written as DNA, the CDR3 is TGTGCCAGCAGTTATAGGGGACAGGGGGTTTATGAGCAGTTCTTC. As protein: CASSYRGQGVYEQFF. This chain connects TRBV6-5 to TRBJ2-1; 11 bases are shared with TRBD1. Losses at the gene ends were 3 bases for V and 8 bases for J; bases not matched to a gene: 6. This CDR3 is 15 amino acids long. Germline V gives CDR1 MNHEY, CDR2 SVGAGI.

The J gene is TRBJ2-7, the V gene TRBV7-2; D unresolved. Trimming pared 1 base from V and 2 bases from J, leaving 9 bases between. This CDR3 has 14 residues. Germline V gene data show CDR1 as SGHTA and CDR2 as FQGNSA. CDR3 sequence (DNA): TGTGCCAGCAGCTTAGAACTTCGGGCCTACGAGCAGTACTTC. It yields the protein CASSLELRAYEQYF.

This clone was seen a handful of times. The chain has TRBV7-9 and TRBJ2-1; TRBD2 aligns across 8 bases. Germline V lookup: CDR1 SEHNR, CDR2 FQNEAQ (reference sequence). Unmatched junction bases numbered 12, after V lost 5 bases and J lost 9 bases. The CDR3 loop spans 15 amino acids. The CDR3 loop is CASSMTPGLGGEQFF. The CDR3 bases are TGTGCCAGCAGCATGACTCCGGGACTAGGAGGTGAGCAGTTCTTC.

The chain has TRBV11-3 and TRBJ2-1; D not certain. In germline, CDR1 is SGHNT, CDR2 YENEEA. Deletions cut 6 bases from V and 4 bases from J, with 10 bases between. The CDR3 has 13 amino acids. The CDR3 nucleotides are TGTGCCAGCAGTCAAACGGGTTACAATGAGCAGTTCTTC. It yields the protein CASSQTGYNEQFF.

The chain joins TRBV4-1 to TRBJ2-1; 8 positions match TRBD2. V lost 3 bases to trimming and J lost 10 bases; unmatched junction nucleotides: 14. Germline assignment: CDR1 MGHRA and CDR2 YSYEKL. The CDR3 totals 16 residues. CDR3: CASSQPLAALFQEQFF. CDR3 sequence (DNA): TGCGCCAGCAGCCAGCCACTAGCGGCCCTTTTTCAGGAGCAGTTCTTC.

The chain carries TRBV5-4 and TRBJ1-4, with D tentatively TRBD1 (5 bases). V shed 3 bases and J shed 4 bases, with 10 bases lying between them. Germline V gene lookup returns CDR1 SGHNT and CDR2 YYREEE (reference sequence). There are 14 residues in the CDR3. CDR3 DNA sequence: TGTGCCAGCAGCTCAGGAGGGGATAATGAAAAACTGTTTTTT. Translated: CASSSGGDNEKLFF.

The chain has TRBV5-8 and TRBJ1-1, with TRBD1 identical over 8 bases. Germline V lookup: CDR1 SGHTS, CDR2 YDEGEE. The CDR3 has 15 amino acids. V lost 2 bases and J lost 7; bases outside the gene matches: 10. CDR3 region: CASSFGQGGYGEAFF. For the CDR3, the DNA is TGTGCCAGCAGCTTCGGACAGGGAGGGTACGGTGAAGCTTTCTTT.

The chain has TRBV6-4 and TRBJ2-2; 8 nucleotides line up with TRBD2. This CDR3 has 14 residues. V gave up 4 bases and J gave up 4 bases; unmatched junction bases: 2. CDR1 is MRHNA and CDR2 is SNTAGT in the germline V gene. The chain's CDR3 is CASSAGTSTGELFF. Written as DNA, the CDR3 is TGTGCCAGCAGTGCCGGGACTAGCACCGGGGAGCTGTTTTTT.

The CDR3 region is CSVGQGAMDTEAFF. In DNA form, the CDR3 reads TGCAGCGTCGGACAGGGGGCCATGGACACTGAAGCTTTCTTT. The chain recombines TRBV29-1 with TRBJ1-1, with 11 bases identical to TRBD1. CDR1 is SQVTM, CDR2 ANQGSEA, per germline. There are 14 residues in the CDR3. J lost 3 bases, V lost 6 bases, and 6 bases had no gene match.

In nucleotides, the CDR3 is TGTGCTAGTGGTTTAACCCCCGGGACTAGCGGGGAGAGCTCCTACAATGAGCAGTTCTTC. Protein: CASGLTPGTSGESSYNEQFF. The chain links TRBV12-5 to TRBJ2-1; 13 bases map to TRBD2. Losses at the gene ends were 3 bases for V and 0 bases for J; bases not matched to a gene: 11. Germline CDR1 is LGHNT and CDR2 is FRNRAP. The CDR3 length is 20 residues.

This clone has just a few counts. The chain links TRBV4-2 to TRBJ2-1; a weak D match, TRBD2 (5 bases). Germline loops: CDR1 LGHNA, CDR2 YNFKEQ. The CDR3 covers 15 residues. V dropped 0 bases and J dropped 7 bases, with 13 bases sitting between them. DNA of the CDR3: TGTGCCAGCAGCCAAGATGGACGGGATTGGAATGAGCAGTTCTTC. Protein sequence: CASSQDGRDWNEQFF.

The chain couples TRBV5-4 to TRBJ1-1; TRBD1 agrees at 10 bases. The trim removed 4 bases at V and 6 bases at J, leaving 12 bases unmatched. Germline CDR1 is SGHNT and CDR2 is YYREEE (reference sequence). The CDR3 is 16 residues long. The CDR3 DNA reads TGTGCCAGCAGCCCCGGGACAGGGGAGGGGATGGCTGAAGCTTTCTTT. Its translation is CASSPGTGEGMAEAFF. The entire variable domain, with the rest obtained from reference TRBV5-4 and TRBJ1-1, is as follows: ETGVTQSPTHLIKTRGQQVTLRCSSQSGHNTVSWYQQALGQGPQFIFQYYREEENGRGNFPPRFSGLQFPNYSSELNVNALELDDSALYLCASSPGTGEGMAEAFFGQGTRLTVV.

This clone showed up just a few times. The CDR3 here is CASLRLGTSFSNQPQHF. CDR3 DNA: TGTGCCAGTTTGCGTCTCGGGACAAGTTTTAGCAATCAGCCCCAGCATTTT. The chain links TRBV28 to TRBJ1-5, with TRBD1 as a possible D gene (6 bases). Germline assignment: CDR1 MDHEN and CDR2 SYDVKM. V was cut by 9 bases and J by 0 bases, with 21 bases left in between. The CDR3 runs to 17 residues.